These 10 T cell receptor beta chains share one sample of origin, sequenced in a study of human T cells and chemical hapten exposure. TCRdb redid the calling of the RACE reads with MiXCR, one entry per CDR3 protein. The sample lists 25,000 to 35,000 distinct CDR3 sequences; around 6% were seen once. Time point reported: patch test 3, about 24 weeks after DPC sensitization. Treatment: therapeutic diphenylcyclopropenone sensitization with weekly scalp DPC. The sample in question was whole blood, obtained in connection with sensitization to the hapten diphenylcyclopropenone (DPC). The receptors come from a man aged 25-40 years with alopecia areata. Some clones in this sample may be carry-over from other donors' samples.

The table lists this clonotype with many counts. The J gene is TRBJ2-7, the V gene TRBV7-9; a weak D match, TRBD2 (6 bases). V gave up 4 bases and J gave up 3 bases, with 13 bases separating them. The germline V gene encodes CDR1 SEHNR and CDR2 FQNEAQ (reference sequence). The CDR3 sequence is 14 residues long. The CDR3 reads CASSSLRDFYEQYF. DNA for the CDR3: TGTGCCAGCAGCTCCCTCCGGGACTTCTACGAGCAGTACTTC.

This clonotype appeared many times. V is TRBV20-1 and J is TRBJ1-1, with D tentatively TRBD1 (6 bases). The V gene lost 3 bases and the J gene lost 1 base, with 12 bases spanning the gap. The germline V gene has CDR1 DFQATT and CDR2 SNEGSKA (reference sequence). The CDR3 consists of 14 residues. CDR3 coding DNA: TGCAGTGCTAGGCTTTTGACAGGGAACACTGAAGCTTTCTTT. Translating gives CSARLLTGNTEAFF.

This clonotype was counted ten times or more. This chain joins TRBV7-9 and TRBJ2-7, with TRBD2 matching 9 bases. The germline V gene encodes CDR1 SEHNR and CDR2 FQNEAQ (reference sequence). The CDR3 spans 15 residues. Trimming at V came to 2 bases and at J to 3 bases, leaving 5 bases not matched to a gene. The CDR3, as DNA: TGTGCCAGCAGCTTATATCTAGCGGGGCTCTACGAGCAGTACTTC. This gives the protein CASSLYLAGLYEQYF.

There are many counts of this clonotype. The chain combines TRBV15 with TRBJ2-3; the match to TRBD2 covers 9 bases. This CDR3 is built from 15 residues. The ends lost 1 base at V and 7 bases at J; junction bases unmatched: 6. Per the germline V gene, CDR1 is LNHNV and CDR2 is YYDKDF (reference sequence). Written as DNA, the CDR3 is TGTGCCACCAGCAGAGGCGGGAGGGTCACCAATACGCAGTATTTT. Translated: CATSRGGRVTNTQYF.

This clonotype was recorded at least ten times. The genes are TRBV19 and TRBJ2-5, with 12 positions matching TRBD2. Germline trimming cut 5 bases from V and 5 bases from J; bases unmatched to any gene: 9. The germline gives CDR1 LNHDA, CDR2 SQIVND (reference sequence). The CDR3 is 16 residues long. The CDR3, as DNA: TGTGCCAGTAGTGATCAGCCTAGCGGGGGGGGTGAGACCCAGTACTTC. This translates into CASSDQPSGGGETQYF. The whole variable domain, filled in from reference TRBV19 and TRBJ2-5, reads DGGITQSPKYLFRKEGQNVTLSCEQNLNHDAMYWYRQDPGQGLRLIYYSQIVNDFQKGDIAEGYSVSREKKESFPLTVTSAQKNPTAFYLCASSDQPSGGGETQYFGPGTRLLVL.

The rearrangement links TRBV7-2 to TRBJ2-1, with TRBD2 matching 13 bases. With V trimmed by 4 bases and J by 10 bases, 4 bases remained unmatched. The CDR3 runs to 14 residues. In germline, CDR1 is SGHTA, CDR2 FQGNSA. The CDR3 sequence: CASSWTSGGGEQFF. The CDR3 region has the DNA TGTGCCAGCAGCTGGACTAGCGGGGGAGGAGAGCAGTTCTTC.

This clonotype was seen repeatedly, ten times or more. The chain joins TRBV12-3 or TRBV12-4 to TRBJ2-3; 9 positions agree with TRBD1. The CDR3 loop spans 17 amino acids. V gave up 5 bases and J gave up 3 bases; unmatched junction bases: 12. The CDR3 here is CASSLPFGTGLTDTQYF. CDR3 nucleotide sequence: TGTGCCAGCAGTCTACCCTTCGGGACAGGGCTGACAGATACGCAGTATTTT.

This clonotype showed up just a few times. The chain has TRBV12-3 or TRBV12-4 and TRBJ2-7; the match to TRBD2 covers 7 bases. Trimming took 5 bases from V and 3 from J; bases not matched to a gene: 7. This CDR3 is 14 amino acids long. The CDR3 reads CASSPGAGNYEQYF. Here the CDR3 DNA reads TGTGCCAGCAGTCCTGGAGCGGGGAACTACGAGCAGTACTTC.

The table lists this clonotype with many counts. This rearrangement joins TRBV12-3 or TRBV12-4 to TRBJ2-5; D may be TRBD2 (7 bases). The CDR3 has 15 residues. The ends were cut back, 5 bases at V and 4 bases at J, with 17 bases in the middle. The CDR3 bases are TGTGCCAGCAGTCGCGACGGGGGGCCAGGAGAGACCCAGTACTTC. The encoded protein is CASSRDGGPGETQYF.

This clonotype was counted at least ten times. This sequence joins TRBV19 and TRBJ2-6; no firm D call. The CDR3 is 13 amino acids. V lost 10 bases, J lost 3 bases, and 10 bases lay in between. From germline, CDR1 is LNHDA and CDR2 SQIVND (reference sequence). The CDR3 nucleotides are TGTGCCACCCTGCATAGTGGGGCCAACGTCCTGACTTTC. Residues: CATLHSGANVLTF.